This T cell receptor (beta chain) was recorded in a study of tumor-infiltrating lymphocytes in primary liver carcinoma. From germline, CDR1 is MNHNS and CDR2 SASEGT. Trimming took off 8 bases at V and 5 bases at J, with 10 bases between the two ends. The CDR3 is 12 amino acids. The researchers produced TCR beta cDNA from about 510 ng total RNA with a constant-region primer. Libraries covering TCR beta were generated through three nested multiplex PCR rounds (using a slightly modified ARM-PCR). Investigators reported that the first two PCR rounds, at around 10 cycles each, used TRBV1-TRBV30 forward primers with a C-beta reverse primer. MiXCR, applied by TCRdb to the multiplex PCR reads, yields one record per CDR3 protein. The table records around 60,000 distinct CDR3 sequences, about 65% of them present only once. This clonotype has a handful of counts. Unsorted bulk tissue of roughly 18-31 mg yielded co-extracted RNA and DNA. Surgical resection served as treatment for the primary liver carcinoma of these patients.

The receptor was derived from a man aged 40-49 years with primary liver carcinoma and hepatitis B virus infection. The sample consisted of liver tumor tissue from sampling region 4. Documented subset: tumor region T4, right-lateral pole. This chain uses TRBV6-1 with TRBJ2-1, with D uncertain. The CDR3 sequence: CASAPPHNEQFF. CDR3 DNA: TGTGCCAGCGCTCCCCCCCACAATGAGCAGTTCTTC.